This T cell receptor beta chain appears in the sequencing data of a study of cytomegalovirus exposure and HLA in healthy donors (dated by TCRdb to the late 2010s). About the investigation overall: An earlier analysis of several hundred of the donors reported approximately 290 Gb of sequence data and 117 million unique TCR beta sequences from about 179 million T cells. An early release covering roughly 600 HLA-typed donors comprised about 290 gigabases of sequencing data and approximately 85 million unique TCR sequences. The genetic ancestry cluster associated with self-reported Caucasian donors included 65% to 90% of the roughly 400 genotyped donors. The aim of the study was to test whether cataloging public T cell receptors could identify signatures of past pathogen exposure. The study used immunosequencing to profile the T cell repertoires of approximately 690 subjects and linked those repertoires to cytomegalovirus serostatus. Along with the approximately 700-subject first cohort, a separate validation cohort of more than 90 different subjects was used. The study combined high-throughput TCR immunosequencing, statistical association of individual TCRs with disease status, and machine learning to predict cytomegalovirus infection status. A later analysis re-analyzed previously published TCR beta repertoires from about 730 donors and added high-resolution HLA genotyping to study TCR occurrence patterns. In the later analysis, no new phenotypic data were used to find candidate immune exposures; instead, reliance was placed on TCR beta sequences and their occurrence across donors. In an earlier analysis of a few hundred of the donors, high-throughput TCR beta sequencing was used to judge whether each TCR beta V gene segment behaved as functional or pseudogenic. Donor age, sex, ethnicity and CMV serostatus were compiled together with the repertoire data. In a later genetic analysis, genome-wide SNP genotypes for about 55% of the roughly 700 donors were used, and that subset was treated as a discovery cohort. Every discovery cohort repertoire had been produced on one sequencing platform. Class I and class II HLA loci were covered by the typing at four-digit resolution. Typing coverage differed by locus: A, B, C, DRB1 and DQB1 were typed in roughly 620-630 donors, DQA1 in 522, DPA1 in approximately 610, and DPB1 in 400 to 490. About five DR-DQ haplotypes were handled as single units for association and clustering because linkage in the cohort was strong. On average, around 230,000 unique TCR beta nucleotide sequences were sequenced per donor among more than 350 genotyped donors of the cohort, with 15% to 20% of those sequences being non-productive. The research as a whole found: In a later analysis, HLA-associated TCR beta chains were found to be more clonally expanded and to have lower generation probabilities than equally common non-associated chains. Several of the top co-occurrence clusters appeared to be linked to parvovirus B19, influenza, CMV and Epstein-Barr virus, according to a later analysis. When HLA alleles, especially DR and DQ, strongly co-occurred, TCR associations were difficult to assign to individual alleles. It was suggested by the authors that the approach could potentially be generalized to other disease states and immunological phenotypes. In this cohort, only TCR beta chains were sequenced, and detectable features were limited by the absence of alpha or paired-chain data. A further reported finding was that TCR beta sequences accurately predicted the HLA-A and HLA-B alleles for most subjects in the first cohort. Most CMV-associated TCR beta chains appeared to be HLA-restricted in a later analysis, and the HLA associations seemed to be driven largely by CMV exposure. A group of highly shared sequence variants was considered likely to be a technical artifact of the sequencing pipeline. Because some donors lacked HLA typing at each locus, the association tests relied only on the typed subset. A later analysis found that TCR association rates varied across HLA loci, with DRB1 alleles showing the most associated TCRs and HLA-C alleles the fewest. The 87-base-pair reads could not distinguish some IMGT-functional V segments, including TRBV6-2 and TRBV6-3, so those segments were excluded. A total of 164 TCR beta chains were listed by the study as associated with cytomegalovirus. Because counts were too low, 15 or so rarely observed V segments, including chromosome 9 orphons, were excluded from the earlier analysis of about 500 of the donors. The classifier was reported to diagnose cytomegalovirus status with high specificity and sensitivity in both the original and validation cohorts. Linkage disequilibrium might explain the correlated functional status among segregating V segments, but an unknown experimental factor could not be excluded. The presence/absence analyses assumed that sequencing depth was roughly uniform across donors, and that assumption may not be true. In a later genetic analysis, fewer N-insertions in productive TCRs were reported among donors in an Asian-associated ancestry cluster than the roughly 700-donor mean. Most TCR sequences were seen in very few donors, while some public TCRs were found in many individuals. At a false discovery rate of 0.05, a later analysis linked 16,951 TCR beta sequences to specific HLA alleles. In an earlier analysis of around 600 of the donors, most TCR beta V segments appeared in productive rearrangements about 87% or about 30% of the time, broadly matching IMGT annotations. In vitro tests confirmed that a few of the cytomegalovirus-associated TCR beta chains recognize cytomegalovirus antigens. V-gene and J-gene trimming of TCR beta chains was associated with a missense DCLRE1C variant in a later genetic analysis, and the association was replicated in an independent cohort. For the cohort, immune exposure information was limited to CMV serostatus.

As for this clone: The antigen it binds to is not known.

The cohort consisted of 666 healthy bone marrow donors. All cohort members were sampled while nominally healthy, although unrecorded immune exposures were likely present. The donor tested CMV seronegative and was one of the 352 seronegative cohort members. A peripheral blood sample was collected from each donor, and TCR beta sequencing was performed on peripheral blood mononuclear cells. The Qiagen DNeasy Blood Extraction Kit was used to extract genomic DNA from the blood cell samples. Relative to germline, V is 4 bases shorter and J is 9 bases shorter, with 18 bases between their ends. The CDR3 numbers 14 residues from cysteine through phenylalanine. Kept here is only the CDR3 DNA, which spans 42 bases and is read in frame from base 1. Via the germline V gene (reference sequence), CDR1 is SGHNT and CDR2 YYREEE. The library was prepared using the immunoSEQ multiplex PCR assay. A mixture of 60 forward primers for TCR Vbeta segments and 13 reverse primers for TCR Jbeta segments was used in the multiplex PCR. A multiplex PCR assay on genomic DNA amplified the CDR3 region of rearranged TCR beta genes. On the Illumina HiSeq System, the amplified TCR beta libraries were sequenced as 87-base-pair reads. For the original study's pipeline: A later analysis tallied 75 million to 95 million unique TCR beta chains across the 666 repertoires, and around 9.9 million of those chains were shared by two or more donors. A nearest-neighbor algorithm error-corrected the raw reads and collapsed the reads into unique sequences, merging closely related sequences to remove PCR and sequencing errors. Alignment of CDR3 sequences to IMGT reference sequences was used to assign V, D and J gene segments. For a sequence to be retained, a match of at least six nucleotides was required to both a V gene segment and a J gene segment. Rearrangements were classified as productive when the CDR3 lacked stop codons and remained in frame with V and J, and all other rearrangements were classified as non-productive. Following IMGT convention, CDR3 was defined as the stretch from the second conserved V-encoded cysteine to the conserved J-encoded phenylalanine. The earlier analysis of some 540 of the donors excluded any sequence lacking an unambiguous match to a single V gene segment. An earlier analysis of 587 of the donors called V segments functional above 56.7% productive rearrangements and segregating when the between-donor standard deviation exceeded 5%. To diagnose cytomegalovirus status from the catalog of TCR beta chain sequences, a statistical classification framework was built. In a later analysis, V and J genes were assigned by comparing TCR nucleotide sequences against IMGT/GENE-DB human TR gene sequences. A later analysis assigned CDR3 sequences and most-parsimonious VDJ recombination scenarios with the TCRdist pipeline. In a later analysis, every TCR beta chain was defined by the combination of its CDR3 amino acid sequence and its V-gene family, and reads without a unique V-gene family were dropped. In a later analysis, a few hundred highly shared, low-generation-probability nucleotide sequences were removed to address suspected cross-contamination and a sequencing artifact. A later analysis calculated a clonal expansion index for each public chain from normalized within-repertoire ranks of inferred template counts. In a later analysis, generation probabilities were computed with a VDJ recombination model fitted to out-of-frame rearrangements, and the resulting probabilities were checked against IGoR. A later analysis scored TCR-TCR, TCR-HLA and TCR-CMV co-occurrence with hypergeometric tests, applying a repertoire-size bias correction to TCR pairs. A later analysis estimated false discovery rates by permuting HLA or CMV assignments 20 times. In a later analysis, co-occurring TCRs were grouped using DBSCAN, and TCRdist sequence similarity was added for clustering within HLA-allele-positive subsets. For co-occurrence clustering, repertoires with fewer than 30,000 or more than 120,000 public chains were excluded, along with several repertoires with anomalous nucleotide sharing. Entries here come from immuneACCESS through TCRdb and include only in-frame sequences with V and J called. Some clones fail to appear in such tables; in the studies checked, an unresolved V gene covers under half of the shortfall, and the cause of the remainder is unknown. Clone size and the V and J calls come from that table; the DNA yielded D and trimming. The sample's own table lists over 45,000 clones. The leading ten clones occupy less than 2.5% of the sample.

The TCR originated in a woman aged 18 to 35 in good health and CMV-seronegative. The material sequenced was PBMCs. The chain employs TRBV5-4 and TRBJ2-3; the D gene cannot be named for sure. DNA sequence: TGTGCCAGCAGCCTACAGACCCTCCCGATCACGCAGTATTTT. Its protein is CASSLQTLPITQYF.